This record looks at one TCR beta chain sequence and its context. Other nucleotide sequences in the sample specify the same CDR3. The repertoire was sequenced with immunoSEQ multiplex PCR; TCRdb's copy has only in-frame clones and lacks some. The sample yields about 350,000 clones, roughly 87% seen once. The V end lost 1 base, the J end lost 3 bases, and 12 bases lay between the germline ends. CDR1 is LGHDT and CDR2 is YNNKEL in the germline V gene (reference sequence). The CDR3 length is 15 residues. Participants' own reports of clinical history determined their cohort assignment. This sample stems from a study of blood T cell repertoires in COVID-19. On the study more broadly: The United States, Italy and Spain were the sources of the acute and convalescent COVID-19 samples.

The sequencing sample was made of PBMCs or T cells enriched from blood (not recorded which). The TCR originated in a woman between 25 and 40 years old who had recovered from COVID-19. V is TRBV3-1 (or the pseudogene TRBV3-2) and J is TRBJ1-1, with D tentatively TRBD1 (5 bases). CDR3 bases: TGTGCCAGCAGCCAAGGCACCGGGGGTTACACTGAAGCTTTCTTT. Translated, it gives CASSQGTGGYTEAFF.